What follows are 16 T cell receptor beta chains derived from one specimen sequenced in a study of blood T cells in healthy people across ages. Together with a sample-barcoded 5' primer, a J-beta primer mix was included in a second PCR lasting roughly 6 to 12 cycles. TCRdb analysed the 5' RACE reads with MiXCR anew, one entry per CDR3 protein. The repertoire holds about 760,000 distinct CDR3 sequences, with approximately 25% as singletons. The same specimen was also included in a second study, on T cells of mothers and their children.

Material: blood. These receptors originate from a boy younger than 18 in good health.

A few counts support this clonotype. The DNA for the CDR3 is TGTGCCAGCAGCTTAGCGGGGACTAGCGGCCACAATGAGCAGTTCTTC. Its translation is CASSLAGTSGHNEQFF. The V and J genes are TRBV7-2 and TRBJ2-5; 11 bases fit TRBD2. The better agreement between TRBJ2-1 and the DNA end casts doubt on the J call. The V gene's germline CDR1 is SGHTA and CDR2 FQGNSA. The CDR3 totals 16 residues.

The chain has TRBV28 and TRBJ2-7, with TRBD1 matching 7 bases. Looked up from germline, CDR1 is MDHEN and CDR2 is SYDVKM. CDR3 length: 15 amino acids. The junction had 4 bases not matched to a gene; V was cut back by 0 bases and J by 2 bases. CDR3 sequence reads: CASSLWGDSPYEQYF. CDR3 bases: TGTGCCAGCAGTTTATGGGGGGACAGCCCCTACGAGCAGTACTTC.

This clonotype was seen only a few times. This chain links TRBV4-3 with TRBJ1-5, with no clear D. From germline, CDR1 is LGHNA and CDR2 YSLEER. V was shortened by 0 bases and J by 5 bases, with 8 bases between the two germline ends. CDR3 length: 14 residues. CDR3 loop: CASSQESNYQPQHF. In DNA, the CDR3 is TGCGCCAGCAGCCAAGAGTCCAACTATCAGCCCCAGCATTTT.

CDR3 DNA: TGTGCCAGCAGTGAAATAGGGCCAAAGGAGCAGTACTTC. Protein product: CASSEIGPKEQYF. The gene calls are TRBV6-1 and TRBJ2-7; D call uncertain. Trimming left V 2 bases short and J 7 bases short, with 12 bases between. The germline CDR1 and CDR2 sequences are MNHNS and SASEGT. The length of the CDR3 is 13 residues.

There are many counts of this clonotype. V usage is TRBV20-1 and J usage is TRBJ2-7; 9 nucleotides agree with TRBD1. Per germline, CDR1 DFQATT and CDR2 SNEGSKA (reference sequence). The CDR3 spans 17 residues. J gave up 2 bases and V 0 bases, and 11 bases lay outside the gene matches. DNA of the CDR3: TGCAGTGCTAGAGATCCCGCGCGGGACAGGGCTCCCTACGAGCAGTACTTC. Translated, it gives CSARDPARDRAPYEQYF.

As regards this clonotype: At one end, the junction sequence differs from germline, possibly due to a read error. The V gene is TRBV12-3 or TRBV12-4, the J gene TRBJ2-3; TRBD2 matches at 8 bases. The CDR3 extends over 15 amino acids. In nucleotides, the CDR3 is TGTGCCAGCAGCCGGGCGGCGGGGGGCACAGATACGCGGTATTTT. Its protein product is CASSRAAGGTDTRYF.

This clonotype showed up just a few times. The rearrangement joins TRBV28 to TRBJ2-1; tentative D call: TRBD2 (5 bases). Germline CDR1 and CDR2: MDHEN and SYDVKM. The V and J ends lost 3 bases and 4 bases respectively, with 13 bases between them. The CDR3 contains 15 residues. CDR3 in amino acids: CASSFVSGWYNEQFF. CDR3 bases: TGTGCCAGCAGTTTTGTAAGCGGTTGGTACAATGAGCAGTTCTTC.

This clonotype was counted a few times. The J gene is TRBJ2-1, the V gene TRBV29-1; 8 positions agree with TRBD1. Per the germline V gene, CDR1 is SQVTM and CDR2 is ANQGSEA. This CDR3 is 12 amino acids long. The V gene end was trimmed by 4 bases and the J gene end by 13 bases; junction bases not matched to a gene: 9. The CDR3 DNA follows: TGCAGCGTTGTGCAGGGGGCGGGTGTTCAGTTCTTC. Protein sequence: CSVVQGAGVQFF.

The CDR3 region has the DNA TGTGCCAGTACCTGGAGCCCTAATGAAAAACTGTTTTTT. Amino acids: CASTWSPNEKLFF. V usage is TRBV19 and J usage is TRBJ1-4; D remains ambiguous. Germline V gene sequence: CDR1 LNHDA, CDR2 SQIVND (reference sequence). CDR3 length equals 13 residues. V lost 7 bases and J 3 bases, leaving 9 bases between the germline ends.

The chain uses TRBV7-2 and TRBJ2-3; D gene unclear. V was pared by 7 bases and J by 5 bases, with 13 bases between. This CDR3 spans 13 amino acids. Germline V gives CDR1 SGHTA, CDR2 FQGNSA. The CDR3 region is CASNLARVDTQYF. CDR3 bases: TGTGCCAGCAACCTGGCCCGCGTAGATACGCAGTATTTT.

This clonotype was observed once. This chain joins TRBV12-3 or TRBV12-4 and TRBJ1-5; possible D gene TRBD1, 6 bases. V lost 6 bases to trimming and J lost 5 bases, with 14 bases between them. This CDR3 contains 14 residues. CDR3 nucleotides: TGTGCCAGCAGCCCCCAAGGGGGGTATCAGCCCCAGCATTTT. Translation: CASSPQGGYQPQHF.

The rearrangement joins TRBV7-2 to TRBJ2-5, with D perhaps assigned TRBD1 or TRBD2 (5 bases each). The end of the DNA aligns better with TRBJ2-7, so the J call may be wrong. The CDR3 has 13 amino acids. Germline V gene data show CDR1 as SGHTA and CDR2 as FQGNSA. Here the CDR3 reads CASSHRDPFEQYF. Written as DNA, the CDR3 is TGTGCCAGCAGCCACCGGGACCCCTTCGAGCAGTACTTC.

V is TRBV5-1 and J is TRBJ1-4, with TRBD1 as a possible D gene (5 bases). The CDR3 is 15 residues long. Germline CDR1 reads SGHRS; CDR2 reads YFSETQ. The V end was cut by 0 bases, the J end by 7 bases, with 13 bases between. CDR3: CASSLGGRAGEKLFF. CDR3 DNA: TGCGCCAGCAGCTTGGGTGGCAGGGCTGGTGAAAAACTGTTTTTT.

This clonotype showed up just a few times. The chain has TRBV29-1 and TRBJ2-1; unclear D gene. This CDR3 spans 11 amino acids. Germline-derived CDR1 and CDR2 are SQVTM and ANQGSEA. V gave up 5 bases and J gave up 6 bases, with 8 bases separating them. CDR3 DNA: TGCAGCGTTCTGTTAGGCAATGAGCAGTTCTTC. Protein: CSVLLGNEQFF.

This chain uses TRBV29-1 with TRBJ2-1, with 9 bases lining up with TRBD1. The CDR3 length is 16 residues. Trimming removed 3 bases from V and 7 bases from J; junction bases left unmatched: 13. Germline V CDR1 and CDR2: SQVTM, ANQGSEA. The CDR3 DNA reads TGCAGCGTTGATCTTATACCGGGACAGGGTAAGAATGAGCAGTTCTTC. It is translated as CSVDLIPGQGKNEQFF.

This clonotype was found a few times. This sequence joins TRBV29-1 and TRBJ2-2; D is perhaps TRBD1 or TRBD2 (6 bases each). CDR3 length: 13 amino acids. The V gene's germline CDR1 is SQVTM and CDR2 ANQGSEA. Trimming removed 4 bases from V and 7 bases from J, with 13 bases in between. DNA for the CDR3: TGCAGCGTTGGGTGGGGGGCGAACGGGGAGCTGTTTTTT. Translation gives CSVGWGANGELFF.